This TCR beta chain was observed in a study of memory CD4+ T cells and cytomegalovirus serostatus. In regard to this clone: Antigen unknown.

Study results and caveats: The CMV-associated TCR signature appears largely within the CD4+ memory repertoire. Each of 55 to 80 CMV-associated TCRbeta sequences occurred in one to five individuals.

V gave up 2 bases and J gave up 5 bases; unmatched junction bases: 2. Germline CDR1 and CDR2: SGDLS and YYNGEE. The CDR3 is 13 residues long. Original analysis: Out-of-frame sequences were removed, leaving around 2,000,000 distinct TCRbeta sequences. The protocol was immunoSEQ multiplex PCR, while the TCRdb copy is restricted to in-frame clones and leaves out a portion. V, J and clone size are those of that table, while D and trimming were read from the DNA. The sample lists under 55,000 clones; about 83% were seen once. The sort gate was single viable CD3+CD4+CD8-CD45RO+ cells for memory CD4+ T cells. CD4+ T cells were isolated by positive magnetic selection.

The chain has TRBV9 and TRBJ2-5; 8 positions match TRBD2. This clonotype was obtained from an adult in good health and CMV-seropositive. The sample taken for sequencing was memory CD4+ T cells from blood. CDR3 loop: CASSVRGGETQYF. In DNA, the CDR3 is TGTGCCAGCAGCGTTCGCGGGGGGGAGACCCAGTACTTC.